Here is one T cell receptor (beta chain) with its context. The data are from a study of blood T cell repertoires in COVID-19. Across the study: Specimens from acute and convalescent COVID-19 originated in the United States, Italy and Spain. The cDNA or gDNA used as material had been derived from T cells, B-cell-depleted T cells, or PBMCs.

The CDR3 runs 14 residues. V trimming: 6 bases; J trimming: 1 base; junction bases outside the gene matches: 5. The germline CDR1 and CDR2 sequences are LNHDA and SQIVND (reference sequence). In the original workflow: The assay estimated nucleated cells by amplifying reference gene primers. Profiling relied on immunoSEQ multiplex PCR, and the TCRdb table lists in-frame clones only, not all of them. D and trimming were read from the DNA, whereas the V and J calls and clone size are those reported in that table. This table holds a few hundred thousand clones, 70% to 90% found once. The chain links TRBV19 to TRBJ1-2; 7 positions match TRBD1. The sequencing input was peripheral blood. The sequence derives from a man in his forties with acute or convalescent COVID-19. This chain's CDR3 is CASRLTGNNYGYTF. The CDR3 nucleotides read TGTGCCAGTAGGCTGACAGGGAATAACTATGGCTACACCTTC.